A single sample gave rise to the 6 T cell receptor beta chains below, sequenced in a study of vaccination effects on CD4 cells after COVID-19. Clones were sequenced by immunoSEQ multiplex PCR, and TCRdb holds only the in-frame ones, with some missing. The table lists 20,000 to 25,000 clones, approximately 70% of them singletons. Using viral peptide pools, the ViraFEST assay grew out antigen-specific CD4+ T cells prior to sequencing. The culture ran for approximately 9 days before CD4+ T cells were isolated. Nucleocapsid antibody tests were negative, and the vaccine recipients had no prior SARS-CoV-2 infection. Which antigens these TCRs recognize remains unknown. The sample consisted of CD4+ T cells from PBMCs cultured with HCoV-NL63 spike peptides, taken before COVID-19 vaccination. All receptors come from a human donor who received a COVID-19 vaccine.

In this sample, this clone turned up a few times. Here the CDR3 reads CASRVSGGASRETQYF. The CDR3 nucleotides read TGTGCCAGCAGGGTGTCGGGAGGGGCGTCTCGGGAGACCCAGTACTTC. The rearrangement uses TRBV25-1 and TRBJ2-5; 8 positions match TRBD2. This CDR3 spans 16 amino acids. Trimming took 6 bases from V and 5 from J; bases not matched to a gene: 14. CDR1 MGHDK and CDR2 SYGVNS come from the germline V gene.

The V call is TRBV7-8, the J call TRBJ2-3; D possibly corresponds to TRBD1 (6 bases). Germline CDR1 SGHVS, CDR2 FQNEAQ. CDR3 length: 15 residues. Trimming shortened V by 1 base and J by 4 bases, and 12 bases separated the two germline ends. The CDR3 loop is CASSLEYRAADTQYF. Written as DNA, the CDR3 is TGTGCCAGCAGCTTAGAATACAGGGCCGCAGATACGCAGTATTTT.

This clone has a handful of counts. The J gene is TRBJ2-7, the V gene TRBV5-1; 11 bases match TRBD2. In germline, CDR1 is SGHRS, CDR2 YFSETQ. After removal of 5 bases from V and 2 bases from J, the junction contained 6 bases not matched to a gene. The CDR3 consists of 15 residues. Here the CDR3 DNA reads TGCGCCAGCAGAGTACTAGCGGGAGCCGCCTACGAGCAGTACTTC. Its translation is CASRVLAGAAYEQYF.

The chain has TRBV7-9 and TRBJ1-6; D is uncertain. The CDR3 runs to 13 residues. Trimming pared 6 bases from V and 13 bases from J, leaving 16 bases between. CDR1 is SEHNR, CDR2 FQNEAQ, per germline (reference sequence). The CDR3 DNA follows: TGTGCCAGCAGATTGGACCCCGTGGGGCCCCTCCACTTT. Protein sequence: CASRLDPVGPLHF.

J is TRBJ2-5 and V is TRBV5-1, with D unresolved. Trimming pared 4 bases from V and 9 bases from J, leaving 22 bases between. The germline V gene encodes CDR1 SGHRS and CDR2 YFSETQ. This CDR3 is built from 15 residues. The CDR3 coding sequence is TGCGCCAGCAGCCAACCAAAGGACGCCGGTGTGGCCCAGTACTTC. Its protein is CASSQPKDAGVAQYF.

Concerning this clone: Other DNA sequences from this sample encode an identical CDR3 as well. The chain has TRBV12-3 or TRBV12-4 and TRBJ1-2; D not resolved. Trimming took 1 base from V and 7 from J, leaving 4 bases between them. The CDR3 extends over 11 amino acids. The CDR3 here is CASSLGGGYTF. The CDR3, as DNA: TGTGCCAGCAGTTTAGGGGGTGGCTACACCTTC.